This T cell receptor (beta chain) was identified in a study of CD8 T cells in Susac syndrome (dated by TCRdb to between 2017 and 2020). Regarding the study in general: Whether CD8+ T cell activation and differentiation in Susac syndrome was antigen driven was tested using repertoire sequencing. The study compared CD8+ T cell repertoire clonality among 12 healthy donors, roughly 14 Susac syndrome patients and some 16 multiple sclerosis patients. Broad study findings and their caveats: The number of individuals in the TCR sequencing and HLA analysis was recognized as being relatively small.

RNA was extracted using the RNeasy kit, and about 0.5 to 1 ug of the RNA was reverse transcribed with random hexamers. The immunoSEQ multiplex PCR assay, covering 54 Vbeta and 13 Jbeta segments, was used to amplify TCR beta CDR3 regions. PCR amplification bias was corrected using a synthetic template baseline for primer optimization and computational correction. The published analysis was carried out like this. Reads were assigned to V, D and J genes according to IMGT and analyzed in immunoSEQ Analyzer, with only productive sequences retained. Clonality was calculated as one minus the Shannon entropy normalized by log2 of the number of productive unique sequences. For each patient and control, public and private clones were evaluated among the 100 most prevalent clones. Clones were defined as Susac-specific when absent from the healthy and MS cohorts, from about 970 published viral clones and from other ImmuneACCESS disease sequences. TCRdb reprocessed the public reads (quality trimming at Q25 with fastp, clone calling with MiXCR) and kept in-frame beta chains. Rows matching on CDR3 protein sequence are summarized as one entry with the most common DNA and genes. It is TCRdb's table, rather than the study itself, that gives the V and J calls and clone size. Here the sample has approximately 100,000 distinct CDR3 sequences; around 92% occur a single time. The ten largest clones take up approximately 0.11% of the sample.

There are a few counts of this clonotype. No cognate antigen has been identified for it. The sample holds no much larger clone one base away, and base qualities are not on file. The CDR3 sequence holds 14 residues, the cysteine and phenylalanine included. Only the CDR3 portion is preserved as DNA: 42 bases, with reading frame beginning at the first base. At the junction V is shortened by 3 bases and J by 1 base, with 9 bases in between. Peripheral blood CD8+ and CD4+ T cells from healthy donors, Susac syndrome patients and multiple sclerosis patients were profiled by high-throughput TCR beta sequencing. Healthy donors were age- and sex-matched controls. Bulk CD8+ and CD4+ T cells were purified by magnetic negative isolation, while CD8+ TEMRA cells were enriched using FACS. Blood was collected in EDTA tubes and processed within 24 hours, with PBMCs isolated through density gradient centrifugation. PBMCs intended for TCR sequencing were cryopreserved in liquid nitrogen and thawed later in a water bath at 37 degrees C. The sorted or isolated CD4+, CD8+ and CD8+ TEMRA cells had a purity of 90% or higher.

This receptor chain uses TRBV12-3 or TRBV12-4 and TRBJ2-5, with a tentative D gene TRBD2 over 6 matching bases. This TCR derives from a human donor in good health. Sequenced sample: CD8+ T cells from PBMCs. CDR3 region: CASSLGGAQETQYF. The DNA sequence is TGTGCCAGCAGTTTGGGGGGAGCCCAAGAGACCCAGTACTTC.